Listed below are T cell receptor beta chains from one sample, sequenced in a study of memory CD4+ T cells and cytomegalovirus serostatus. Generated by immunoSEQ multiplex PCR, the TCRdb table keeps only in-frame clones and is missing some. The repertoire holds tens of thousands of clones, with 65% to 80% as singletons. The specimen sequenced was memory CD4+ T cells from blood. These receptors all come from an adult in good health and CMV-seronegative. Each CDR3 is given with its conserved first and last residue. D genes are given only for firm matches. Clone size is not always given. Where it is, it says once, few, many or a class for expanded clones.

>-|TRBJ2-2|-|TRBV19|13
CATASGRTGELFF
TGTGCCACTGCCTCCGGGCGCACCGGGGAGCTGTTTTTT
>TRBD1|TRBJ2-7|-|TRBV27|15
CASSLFGTAPYEQYF
TGTGCCAGCAGTTTATTTGGGACAGCACCCTACGAGCAGTACTTC
>-|TRBJ2-7|few|TRBV4-1|14
CASSQPLFIGEQYF
TGCGCCAGCAGCCAGCCCCTCTTCATTGGCGAGCAGTACTTC
>TRBD1|TRBJ2-7|-|TRBV5-1|15
CASSGLTGGSYEQYF
TGCGCCAGCAGCGGATTGACAGGGGGCTCCTACGAGCAGTACTTC
>-|TRBJ1-1|-|TRBV11-1|17
CASSLVVNRKLNTEAFF
TGTGCCAGCAGCTTAGTTGTCAACAGAAAACTGAACACTGAAGCTTTCTTT
>-|TRBJ1-1|-|TRBV27|16
CASSLSPRGGPGEAFF
TGTGCCAGCAGTTTATCGCCCCGGGGGGGCCCGGGTGAAGCTTTCTTT
>TRBD1|TRBJ1-2|once|TRBV4-2|16
CASSPEVDRGHYGYTF
TGTGCCAGCAGCCCAGAGGTGGACAGGGGGCACTATGGCTACACCTTC
>TRBD2|TRBJ2-3|-|TRBV27|14
CASSRDYNTDTQYF
TGTGCCAGCAGTCGGGACTATAACACAGATACGCAGTATTTT
>-|TRBJ2-1|-|TRBV19|15
CASSSQAGLYNEQFF
TGTGCCAGTAGTTCCCAGGCGGGGCTGTACAATGAGCAGTTCTTC
>TRBD2|TRBJ2-2|-|TRBV6-5|12
CASRREIGELFF
TGTGCCAGCAGGCGGGAGATCGGGGAGCTGTTTTTT
>-|TRBJ2-7|few|TRBV5-6|13
CASSLVDSYEQYF
TGTGCCAGCAGCTTGGTAGACTCCTACGAGCAGTACTTC
>TRBD1|TRBJ1-1|-|TRBV5-1|14
CASSRGPGNTEAFF
TGCGCCAGCAGCAGGGGGCCTGGGAACACTGAAGCTTTCTTT
>-|TRBJ2-7|once|TRBV7-2|16
CASSPFGAGSSYEQYF
TGTGCCAGCAGCCCGTTTGGGGCAGGGAGCTCCTACGAGCAGTACTTC
>TRBD2|TRBJ2-7|-|TRBV28|15
CASSSVGTRRPEQYF
TGTGCCAGCAGCTCGGTAGGGACTAGACGCCCCGAGCAGTACTTC
>-|TRBJ1-1|-|TRBV9|13
CASSLSGPGGAFF
TGTGCCAGCAGCCTCTCCGGGCCGGGGGGCGCTTTCTTT
>-|TRBJ1-1|medium-sized|TRBV5-1|14
CASSSGQPNTEAFF
TGCGCCAGCAGCTCAGGACAGCCCAACACTGAAGCTTTCTTT
>-|TRBJ2-3|-|TRBV7-2|14
CASSTRSGADTQYF
TGTGCCAGCAGCACACGCTCCGGAGCAGATACGCAGTATTTT
>-|TRBJ2-3|-|TRBV29-1|22
CSAIPPPRLDREPYLSTDTQYF
TGCAGCGCCATACCCCCCCCTCGCCTGGACAGAGAACCTTACCTTAGCACAGATACGCAGTATTTT